These 3 T cell receptor beta chains were all obtained from the same sample, sequenced in a study of T cells in Graves' hyperthyroidism and ophthalmopathy. Template material for amplifying TCR beta CDR3 regions consisted of RNA transcripts. The study used the HTBI primer set for a first-round RT-PCR of the TCR CDR3. TCRdb recomputed calls from the multiplex PCR reads with MiXCR, one row per CDR3 protein. The sample lists around 520,000 distinct CDR3 sequences; over 13% were seen once. The sample consisted of blood. The receptors originated from a woman aged 18 to 35 with Graves' hyperthyroidism.

The J gene is TRBJ1-5, the V gene TRBV12-3 or TRBV12-4; D may be TRBD1 (5 bases). The CDR3 is made up of 15 amino acids. Trimming removed 5 bases from V and 4 bases from J, with 15 bases in between. This CDR3 is CASSQQENPNQPQHF. CDR3 coding DNA: TGTGCCAGCAGTCAACAGGAGAATCCTAATCAGCCCCAGCATTTT.

This rearrangement joins TRBV7-9 to TRBJ1-5, with a tentative D call TRBD1 (6 bases). CDR1 and CDR2 (germline): SEHNR, FQNEAQ (reference sequence). This CDR3 spans 15 amino acids. V lost 3 bases to trimming and J lost 4 bases, with 13 bases between them. The chain's CDR3 is CASSLGDRRNQPQHF. DNA of the CDR3: TGTGCCAGCAGCTTGGGAGACAGGCGAAATCAGCCCCAGCATTTT. Based on the CDR3 plus reference TRBV7-9 and TRBJ1-5, the full variable domain is DTGVSQNPRHKITKRGQNVTFRCDPISEHNRLYWYRQTLGQGPEFLTYFQNEAQLEKSRLLSDRFSAERPKGSFSTLEIQRTEQGDSAMYLCASSLGDRRNQPQHFGDGTRLSIL.

This clonotype was counted ten times or more. The genes are TRBV9 and TRBJ2-5; a weak D match, TRBD2 (5 bases). V gave up 3 bases and J gave up 4 bases, with 10 bases separating them. The CDR3 is 13 residues long. From germline, CDR1 is SGDLS and CDR2 YYNGEE. For the CDR3, the DNA is TGTGCCAGCAGCGCCGAACTAGGAGAGACCCAGTACTTC. It encodes CASSAELGETQYF.